The sequence of this T cell receptor (beta chain) was determined in a study of blood T cell repertoires in COVID-19. Exposed enrollees encountered a COVID-19 case at some point within 2 weeks before study entry. Only in-frame clones appear in the TCRdb table, and some are missing; sequencing was by immunoSEQ multiplex PCR. Here the sample spans 350,000 to 400,000 clones, 80% to 95% being singletons. CDR1 and CDR2 (germline): SGDLS, YYNGEE. Trimming pared 3 bases from V and 3 bases from J, leaving 7 bases between. This CDR3 has 12 residues. The source is a woman aged 40-49 years who had been exposed to COVID-19. The sample consisted of PBMCs or T cells enriched from blood (not recorded which). The chain carries TRBV9 and TRBJ2-7; tentative D call: TRBD2 (6 bases). CDR3 region: CASSAGDYEQYF. In DNA, the CDR3 is TGTGCCAGCAGCGCGGGAGACTACGAGCAGTACTTC.